This TCR beta chain was recovered during a study of tumor and adjacent non-tumor tissue in lung cancer. Three rounds of nested PCR, following a modified ARM-PCR protocol, produced the TCRbeta library. TCRdb re-called the multiplex PCR reads through MiXCR, storing one row per CDR3 protein. There are under 150,000 distinct CDR3 sequences in the sample; roughly 66% occur only once, and roughly 18% lies in the top ten. As for this clonotype: The antigen is undetermined.

This sample's RNA came from whole unsorted tissue. The CDR3 has 15 amino acids. The V gene's germline CDR1 is SEHNR and CDR2 FQNEAQ (reference sequence). V was cut by 4 bases and J by 8 bases, with 15 bases left in between. Study results and limitations: Compared with tumor, normal lung showed significantly lower TCR diversity.

Material for sequencing was lung tumor tissue. The chain employs TRBV7-9 and TRBJ1-6; D is ambiguous. This clonotype was obtained from a man between 60 and 75 years old with small cell lung cancer. This chain's CDR3 is CASSSDGSWDSPLHF. The CDR3 DNA is TGTGCCAGCAGCTCGGACGGGAGCTGGGATTCACCCCTCCACTTT.